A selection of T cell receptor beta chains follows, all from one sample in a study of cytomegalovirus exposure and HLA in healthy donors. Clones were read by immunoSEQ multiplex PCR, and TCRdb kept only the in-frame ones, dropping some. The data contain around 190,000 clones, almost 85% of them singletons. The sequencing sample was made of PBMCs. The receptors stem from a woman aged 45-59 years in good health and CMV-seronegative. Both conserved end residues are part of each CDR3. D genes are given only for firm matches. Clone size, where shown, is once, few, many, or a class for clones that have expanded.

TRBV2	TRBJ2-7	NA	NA	TGTGCCAGCAGTGACTGGGGGGTCGGGACTCGTATCTACGAGCAGTACTTC	CASSDWGVGTRIYEQYF
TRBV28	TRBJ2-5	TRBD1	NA	TGTGCCAGCAGTAGCGCCGGGACAGCGTCAGAGACCCAGTACTTC	CASSSAGTASETQYF
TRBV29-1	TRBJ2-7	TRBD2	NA	TGCAGCGTTTCACTAGCGGCGAACGAGCAGTACTTC	CSVSLAANEQYF
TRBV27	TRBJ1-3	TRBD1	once	TGTGCCAGCAGTTTAGACAGGGCCTCCGGAAACACCATATATTTT	CASSLDRASGNTIYF
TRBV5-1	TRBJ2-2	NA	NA	TGCGCCAGCAGCTTGGACGGGGATCGAACCGGGGAGCTGTTTTTT	CASSLDGDRTGELFF
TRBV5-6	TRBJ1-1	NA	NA	TGTGCCAGCAGCCTAGACAGAAAATACGAAGCTTTCTTT	CASSLDRKYEAFF
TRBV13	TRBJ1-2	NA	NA	TGTGCCAGCAGCTTAGGTTCTTCCGGAGGATTGAATGGCTACACCTTC	CASSLGSSGGLNGYTF
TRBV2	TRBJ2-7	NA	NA	TGTGCCAGCAGTGCCGGGTTCCGGGATGGGCAGTACTTC	CASSAGFRDGQYF
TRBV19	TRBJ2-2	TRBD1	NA	TGTGCCAGTAGTTTCAGCCCTGGACAGGGGGTGTCGGTCACCGGGGAGCTGTTTTTT	CASSFSPGQGVSVTGELFF
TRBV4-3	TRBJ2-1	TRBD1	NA	TGCGCCAGCAGCCAAGTAAGGGGCAGGGGGAGCTACAATGAGCAGTTCTTC	CASSQVRGRGSYNEQFF
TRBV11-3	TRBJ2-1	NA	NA	TGTGCCAGCAGCTTAGGAGGGCGGGGGCAAGACAATGAGCAGTTCTTC	CASSLGGRGQDNEQFF
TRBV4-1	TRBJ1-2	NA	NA	TGCGCCAGCAGCCACCACGACCTGCGACGGGGTGGCTACACCTTC	CASSHHDLRRGGYTF
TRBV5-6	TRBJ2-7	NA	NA	TGTGCCAGCAGCTTGGGAGACTACTTGGGAGGCTACGAGCAGTACTTC	CASSLGDYLGGYEQYF
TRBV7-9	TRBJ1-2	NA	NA	TGTGCCAGCAGCTTAGCGGACAGCTATGGCTACACCTTC	CASSLADSYGYTF
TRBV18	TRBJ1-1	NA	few	TGTGCCAGCCAACAGAATCAGAACACTGAAGCTTTCTTT	CASQQNQNTEAFF
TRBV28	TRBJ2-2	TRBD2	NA	TGTGCCAGCAGGGGAGGGGCCGATTTAGGCGGGGAGCTGTTTTTT	CASRGGADLGGELFF
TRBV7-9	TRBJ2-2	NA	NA	TGTGCCAGCAGCTTAGGGGGAGTGTGGACCGGGGAGCTGTTTTTT	CASSLGGVWTGELFF
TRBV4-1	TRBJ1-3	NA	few	TGCGCCAGCAGCCGGAACGAAGGCAGGATTAGCTCTGGAAACACCATATATTTT	CASSRNEGRISSGNTIYF
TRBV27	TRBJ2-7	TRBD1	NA	TGTGCCAGCAGTTTGCTGACAGGGGGCTCTTACGAGCAGTACTTC	CASSLLTGGSYEQYF
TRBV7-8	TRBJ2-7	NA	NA	TGTGCCAGCAGCCAAAGACTGGGGGGCTACGAGCAGTACTTC	CASSQRLGGYEQYF
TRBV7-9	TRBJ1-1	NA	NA	TGTGCCAGCAGCTTACTAGGGGCTGAGACTGAAGCTTTCTTT	CASSLLGAETEAFF
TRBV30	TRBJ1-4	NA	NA	TGTGCCTGGAGTGAGGACAGAAATGAAAAACTGTTTTTT	CAWSEDRNEKLFF
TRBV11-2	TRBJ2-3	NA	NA	TGTGCCAGCAGCAACAGGGCAGGGGTAACAGATACGCAGTATTTT	CASSNRAGVTDTQYF
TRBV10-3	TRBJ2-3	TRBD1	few	TGTGCCATCAGTGTTGCCGGGACAGGGGTAACAGATACGCAGTATTTT	CAISVAGTGVTDTQYF
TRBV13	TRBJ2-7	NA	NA	TGTGCCAGCAGCACCAACAGGGGGGGCGAGCAGTACTTC	CASSTNRGGEQYF
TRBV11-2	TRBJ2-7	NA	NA	TGTGCCAGCAGCTTACACGGGGGCGAGCAGTACTTC	CASSLHGGEQYF
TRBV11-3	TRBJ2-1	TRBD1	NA	TGTGCCAGCAGCTTCCGACAGGGGGGAGGCAATGAGCAGTTCTTC	CASSFRQGGGNEQFF
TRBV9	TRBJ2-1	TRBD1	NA	TGTGCCAGCAGCGTAGCTATCGGGACAGCTGCCCCGGCAATGGAGCAGTTCTTC	CASSVAIGTAAPAMEQFF
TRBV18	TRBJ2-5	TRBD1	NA	TGTGCCAGCTCATCGGGACAGGGCCAAGAGACCCAGTACTTC	CASSSGQGQETQYF
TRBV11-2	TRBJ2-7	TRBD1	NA	TGTGCCAGCAGCTTGAATAGGGACAGCTACGAGCAGTACTTC	CASSLNRDSYEQYF
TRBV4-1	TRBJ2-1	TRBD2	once	TGCGCCAGCAGCCAAGGGGGCGGGAGGAGAGCCTACAATGAGCAGTTCTTC	CASSQGGGRRAYNEQFF
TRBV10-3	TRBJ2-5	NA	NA	TGTGCCATCACAGCCAGGGCCCAAGAGACCCAGTACTTC	CAITARAQETQYF
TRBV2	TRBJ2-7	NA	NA	TGTGCCAGCATTCAGGGGAAGTGGTACGAGCAGTACTTC	CASIQGKWYEQYF
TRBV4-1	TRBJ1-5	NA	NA	TGCGCCAGCAGCCCAACGGGGGGCGTAAATCAGCCCCAGCATTTT	CASSPTGGVNQPQHF
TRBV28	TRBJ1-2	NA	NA	TGTGCCAGCAGTTTAGGGGGAGGCGGCTACACCTTC	CASSLGGGGYTF
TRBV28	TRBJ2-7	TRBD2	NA	TGTGCCAGCAGTTTATCCGGGACTAGCGGGAAGTACGAGCAGTACTTC	CASSLSGTSGKYEQYF
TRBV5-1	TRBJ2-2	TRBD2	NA	TGCGCCAGCAGCCCACTAGCGGGGGACACCGGGGAGCTGTTTTTT	CASSPLAGDTGELFF
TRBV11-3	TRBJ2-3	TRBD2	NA	TGTGCCAGCAGCCTCACTAGCGTGGGCACAGATACGCAGTATTTT	CASSLTSVGTDTQYF
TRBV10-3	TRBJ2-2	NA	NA	TGTGCCATCAGTGAGGCACAGGGGGGGAGCGGGGAGCTGTTTTTT	CAISEAQGGSGELFF
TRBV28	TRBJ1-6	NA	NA	TGTGCCAGCAGTTTAGGCGGCGAGGCCAATTCACCCCTCCACTTT	CASSLGGEANSPLHF
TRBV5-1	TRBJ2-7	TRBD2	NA	TGCGCCAGCACCGGGGGGGAAGAGCAGTACTTC	CASTGGEEQYF
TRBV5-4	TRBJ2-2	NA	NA	TGTGCCTTTGGGACTGAAATAAACACCGGGGAGCTGTTTTTT	CAFGTEINTGELFF
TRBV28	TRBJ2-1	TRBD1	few	TGTGCCAGCAGTTGGTACACCGGGACAGGGCTATACAATGAGCAGTTCTTC	CASSWYTGTGLYNEQFF